This TCR beta chain derives from a study of graft-versus-host responses after intestinal transplantation. Study details: Recipients were given multivisceral, liver-intestinal, or isolated intestinal transplants. For two to four years after anti-thymocyte globulin induction, all recipients took tacrolimus and steroids.

This CDR3 contains 18 residues. V was shortened by 5 bases and J by 0 bases, with 18 bases between the two germline ends. Germline CDR1 SGHRS, CDR2 YFSETQ. The study's findings and limits: The presence of high graft-versus-host to host-versus-graft clonal ratios in allografts characterized patients with graft-donor T cell macrochimerism. Detection of GvH clones occurred in recipient marrow, and some had their first appearance in ileum or blood.

Only in-frame clones appear in the TCRdb table, and some are missing; sequencing was by immunoSEQ multiplex PCR. The table shows some 41,000 clones, with over 85% occurring only once. As regards this clone: Its antigen remains unknown.

This specimen was PBMCs, taken just under 270 days after transplant. J is TRBJ2-6 and V is TRBV5-1, with D possibly being TRBD1 or TRBD2 (5 bases each). The receptor's source is a human patient who received an intestinal transplant, so some T cells may come from the graft donor. The CDR3 nucleotides are TGCGCCAGCAGGCCCGTCGGGACGAAAGACTCTGGGGCCAACGTCCTGACTTTC. Its translation: CASRPVGTKDSGANVLTF.